One and the same sample provided the 32 T cell receptor beta chains below, sequenced in a study of beta chain features in type 1 diabetes. Whole-study findings and limits: Researchers report that Type 1 diabetes patients had moderately but significantly shorter TCRB CDR3s across all four CD4+ subsets.

Sequencing targeted expressed TCRB transcripts, as all isolated RNA had been reverse transcribed. Sequenced by immunoSEQ multiplex PCR; TCRdb stores in-frame clones only, minus some. The sample consists of around 600,000 clones, roughly an eighth of them appearing once. These receptors have no known antigen. Material for sequencing was naive CD4+ T cells from blood. The source is a man aged 25 to 45 with type 1 diabetes.

This clone has only a few counts. Different DNA sequences within this sample yield the same CDR3. V and J are TRBV7-3 and TRBJ2-2; D might be TRBD1 or TRBD2, each matching 5 bases. The CDR3 spans 13 residues. Germline CDR1 SGHTA, CDR2 FQGTGA. V was cut by 3 bases and J by 3 bases, with 5 bases left in between. The CDR3 region has the DNA TGTGCCAGCAGCTTGGGGGACACCGGGGAGCTGTTTTTT. Amino acids: CASSLGDTGELFF.

In its sample, this clone was seen a few times. The sample carries other DNA sequences with the same CDR3. The gene calls are TRBV28 and TRBJ1-2; D not resolved. The CDR3 runs 13 residues. From germline, CDR1 is MDHEN and CDR2 SYDVKM. The V gene lost 3 bases and the J gene lost 0 bases, with 5 bases spanning the gap. CDR3 region: CASSLGTNYGYTF. The CDR3 region has the DNA TGTGCCAGCAGTTTGGGAACTAACTATGGCTACACCTTC.

A note on this clone: Other DNA sequences in the same sample also yield this CDR3. This chain joins TRBV4-3 and TRBJ2-2; maybe TRBD2 (6 bases). The CDR3 extends over 17 amino acids. CDR1 and CDR2 from the germline V gene are LGHNA and YSLEER. Between the trimmed V and J ends, which lost 0 bases and 0 bases, there was a span of 11 bases. The CDR3 coding sequence is TGCGCCAGCAGCCAAGATGCAGGAGGGGCGAACACCGGGGAGCTGTTTTTT. This sequence encodes CASSQDAGGANTGELFF.

The V gene is TRBV5-1, the J gene TRBJ2-3; no reliable D call. Between the trimmed V and J ends, which lost 4 bases and 3 bases, there was a span of 9 bases. The CDR3 totals 13 residues. Germline assignment: CDR1 SGHRS and CDR2 YFSETQ. The CDR3 reads CASSALETDTQYF. In nucleotides, the CDR3 is TGCGCCAGCAGCGCCCTAGAGACAGATACGCAGTATTTT.

The chain joins TRBV7-9 to TRBJ1-2; 8 bases map to TRBD1. Germline V gives CDR1 SEHNR, CDR2 FQNEAQ (reference sequence). V dropped 1 base and J dropped 12; count of bases not matched to a gene: 16. This CDR3 spans 16 amino acids. The CDR3 DNA follows: TGTGCCAGCAGCTTAGTCCCCCGGACAGGGAGGCAAGGTGACACCTTC. This encodes CASSLVPRTGRQGDTF.

The gene calls are TRBV5-1 and TRBJ2-7; possibly TRBD2 for D (5 bases). Germline V gene lookup returns CDR1 SGHRS and CDR2 YFSETQ. Between the trimmed V and J ends, which lost 4 bases and 3 bases, there was a span of 14 bases. This CDR3 contains 14 residues. As DNA, the CDR3 is TGCGCCAGCAGCCGAAGTGAGGGAAACTACGAGCAGTACTTC. This sequence encodes CASSRSEGNYEQYF.

This clone was recorded a few times. The J gene is TRBJ2-7, the V gene TRBV7-2; TRBD2 matches 7 bases. V dropped 5 bases and J dropped 1; count of bases not matched to a gene: 11. CDR3 length equals 16 residues. Germline-derived CDR1 and CDR2 are SGHTA and FQGNSA. In nucleotides, the CDR3 is TGTGCCAGCAGCCGGATGCCGGGGGGTATGTCCTACGAGCAGTACTTC. This encodes CASSRMPGGMSYEQYF.

This clone has only a few counts. The chain carries TRBV6-1 and TRBJ1-2; D might be TRBD1 (6 bases). The CDR3 loop spans 15 amino acids. Germline V gene data show CDR1 as MNHNS and CDR2 as SASEGT. Deletions cut 2 bases from V and 8 bases from J, with 18 bases between. The CDR3, as DNA: TGTGCCAGCAGTGAATTGGACAGAGGTGAGCAAGGCTACACCTTC. Protein product: CASSELDRGEQGYTF.

This clone was seen a handful of times. Other DNA sequences within the sample encode an identical CDR3. The J gene is TRBJ2-6, the V gene TRBV6-5; maybe TRBD1 (5 bases). Trimming cost V 0 bases and J 2 bases, with 8 bases left between them. The length of the CDR3 is 16 residues. Germline V lookup: CDR1 MNHEY, CDR2 SVGAGI. The DNA for the CDR3 is TGTGCCAGCAGTTACTCAGGGGTTCCTGGGGCCAACGTCCTGACTTTC. Protein: CASSYSGVPGANVLTF.

This rearrangement joins TRBV2 to TRBJ2-7; no clear D gene. CDR1 is SNHLY, CDR2 FYNNEI, per germline. This CDR3 has 13 amino acids. V lost 6 bases and J 3 bases, leaving 12 bases between the germline ends. CDR3 residues: CASRVDGRYEQYF. The CDR3 DNA sequence: TGTGCCAGCAGGGTGGACGGCCGCTACGAGCAGTACTTC.

In DNA form, the CDR3 reads TGTGCCATCAGTGAGTCGGAGGGCCCCTACGAGCAGTACTTC. As protein: CAISESEGPYEQYF. The chain employs TRBV10-3 and TRBJ2-5; the D gene is possibly TRBD2 (6 bases). Matching the DNA end better, TRBJ2-7 makes the J call doubtful. Germline CDR1 is ENHRY and CDR2 is SYGVKD. The CDR3 totals 14 residues.

The J gene is TRBJ2-3, the V gene TRBV7-3; D not resolved. Germline CDR1 reads SGHTA; CDR2 reads FQGTGA. This CDR3 is built from 13 residues. V was trimmed by 2 bases and J by 3 bases, leaving 6 bases between them. DNA of the CDR3: TGTGCCAGCAGCTTAGGAATAACAGATACGCAGTATTTT. Translation gives CASSLGITDTQYF.

This clone has more than one count but fewer than ten. Distinct nucleotide sequences in the sample also encode this CDR3. The chain recombines TRBV7-9 with TRBJ1-4, with unresolved D. V was clipped by 3 bases and J by 7 bases, with 3 bases between them. The germline gives CDR1 SEHNR, CDR2 FQNEAQ (reference sequence). The CDR3 loop spans 11 amino acids. The CDR3, as DNA: TGTGCCAGCAGCTTGGTTGAAAAACTGTTTTTT. This codes for CASSLVEKLFF.

This clone was seen more than once but under ten times. This sequence joins TRBV6-5 and TRBJ2-7; TRBD1 matches at 7 bases. With 2 bases clipped from V and 1 base from J, the junction kept 5 bases outside the gene matches. CDR1 and CDR2 (germline): MNHEY, SVGAGI. This CDR3 contains 15 residues. The CDR3 loop is CASSYTYRGSYEQYF. CDR3 nucleotides: TGTGCCAGCAGTTACACATACAGGGGTTCCTACGAGCAGTACTTC.

This clone occurred a few times. V and J are TRBV5-1 and TRBJ2-7; TRBD1 matches at 8 bases. CDR1 and CDR2 (germline): SGHRS, YFSETQ. V lost 4 bases, J lost 6 bases, and 9 bases stayed unmatched. This CDR3 is 14 amino acids long. CDR3 in amino acids: CASSPGQGAGEQYF. CDR3 coding DNA: TGCGCCAGCAGCCCCGGACAGGGTGCCGGCGAGCAGTACTTC.

V and J are TRBV2 and TRBJ1-5; tentative D call: TRBD1 (5 bases). The CDR3 loop spans 15 amino acids. Trimming left V 1 base short and J 5 bases short, with 12 bases between. The germline gives CDR1 SNHLY, CDR2 FYNNEI. The CDR3 DNA reads as TGTGCCAGCAGTGAAGAGGCAGGGTCGGATCAGCCCCAGCATTTT. Translated, it gives CASSEEAGSDQPQHF.

This clone occurred a few times. The chain is built from TRBV12-5 and TRBJ2-2, with D unresolved. This CDR3 has 13 amino acids. The V end was cut by 8 bases, the J end by 3 bases, with 10 bases between. Germline V gene data show CDR1 as LGHNT and CDR2 as FRNRAP. CDR3 nucleotide sequence: TGTGCTAGTATGAGCTACTACACCGGGGAGCTGTTTTTT. It specifies CASMSYYTGELFF.

The chain uses TRBV6-6 and TRBJ1-5, with D uncertain. The ends were cut back, 8 bases at V and 4 bases at J, with 9 bases in the middle. This CDR3 spans 12 amino acids. CDR1 MNHNY and CDR2 SVGAGI come from the germline V gene (reference sequence). The CDR3 is CASQAPNQPQHF. Written as DNA, the CDR3 is TGTGCCAGCCAAGCACCAAATCAGCCCCAGCATTTT.

The chain combines TRBV7-8 with TRBJ1-2; maybe TRBD1 (6 bases). The V gene's germline CDR1 is SGHVS and CDR2 FQNEAQ. The CDR3 length is 15 residues. The ends were cut back, 3 bases at V and 0 bases at J, with 11 bases in the middle. The CDR3 DNA follows: TGTGCCAGCAGCTTGGTCTCAGGGGCTAACTATGGCTACACCTTC. This translates into CASSLVSGANYGYTF.

A few counts support this clone. The V and J genes are TRBV28 and TRBJ1-5; the D gene is possibly TRBD1 (6 bases). Germline-derived CDR1 and CDR2 are MDHEN and SYDVKM. The V and J ends lost 3 bases and 3 bases respectively, with 15 bases between them. The CDR3 consists of 16 residues. CDR3: CASSFRRGRVNQPQHF. DNA for the CDR3: TGTGCCAGCAGTTTTCGGAGGGGGAGGGTCAATCAGCCCCAGCATTTT.

This clone was found a few times. V usage is TRBV30 and J usage is TRBJ1-2, with D maybe TRBD1 (5 bases). The CDR3 has 10 amino acids. The V and J ends lost 7 bases and 8 bases respectively, with 11 bases between them. From germline, CDR1 is GTSNPN and CDR2 SVGIG (reference sequence). The CDR3 nucleotides are TGTGCCTCAAGGGACGAGGGCTACACCTTC. It yields the protein CASRDEGYTF.

This clone came up a few times. This chain joins TRBV4-3 and TRBJ2-3, with 9 bases that match TRBD2. Germline V gene data show CDR1 as LGHNA and CDR2 as YSLEER. CDR3 size: 15 residues. Trimming at V came to 6 bases and at J to 1 base, leaving 5 bases not matched to a gene. The CDR3 here is CASSISGGRTDTQYF. In DNA, the CDR3 is TGCGCCAGCAGTATTAGCGGGGGCCGCACAGATACGCAGTATTTT.

This clone was counted between two and nine times. The J gene is TRBJ1-2, the V gene TRBV2, with TRBD1 matching 7 bases. Trimming took 6 bases from V and 4 from J; bases not matched to a gene: 5. Germline V gene data show CDR1 as SNHLY and CDR2 as FYNNEI. The CDR3 totals 13 residues. As DNA, the CDR3 is TGTGCCAGCAGCCTCCGGGACAGCTATGGCTACACCTTC. Translation gives CASSLRDSYGYTF.

V gene TRBV7-9 combines with J gene TRBJ2-5; D is unresolved. Germline V CDR1 and CDR2: SEHNR, FQNEAQ (reference sequence). The germline V and J ends were trimmed by 1 base and 5 bases, with 14 bases remaining between them. The CDR3 consists of 15 residues. CDR3 in amino acids: CASSLVGGDGETQYF. The CDR3 DNA is TGTGCCAGCAGCTTAGTGGGCGGAGATGGGGAGACCCAGTACTTC.

The chain employs TRBV7-2 and TRBJ2-3, with D perhaps TRBD1 (6 bases). Germline loops: CDR1 SGHTA, CDR2 FQGNSA. Trimming cost V 6 bases and J 1 base, with 14 bases left between them. The CDR3 runs 15 residues. The CDR3 loop is CASSPPEGGTDTQYF. The CDR3, as DNA: TGTGCCAGCAGTCCCCCTGAGGGGGGCACAGATACGCAGTATTTT.

This clone has just a few counts. V gene TRBV10-3 combines with J gene TRBJ2-3; weak D call: TRBD2 (7 bases). Germline V gives CDR1 ENHRY, CDR2 SYGVKD. The V and J ends lost 4 bases and 6 bases respectively, with 29 bases between them. This CDR3 has 19 residues. The CDR3 nucleotides read TGTGCCATCAGTGCAAGGGACACGCGGCCTAGCGGTGCTTTGGATACGCAGTATTTT. Encoded protein: CAISARDTRPSGALDTQYF.

This chain uses TRBV6-5 with TRBJ2-3; perhaps TRBD1 as D (6 bases). The V end lost 7 bases, the J end lost 5 bases, and 19 bases lay between the germline ends. The CDR3 covers 15 residues. Per the germline V gene, CDR1 is MNHEY and CDR2 is SVGAGI. CDR3 nucleotides: TGTGCCAGCACCGCCTCGGGGCAGGGGCTAGATACGCAGTATTTT. This sequence encodes CASTASGQGLDTQYF.

This clone was seen more than once but under ten times. This rearrangement joins TRBV5-4 to TRBJ2-7; perhaps D is TRBD1 or TRBD2 (5 bases each). Germline values: CDR1 SGHNT, CDR2 YYREEE (reference sequence). The V end lost 4 bases, the J end lost 1 base, and 12 bases lay between the germline ends. The CDR3 spans 14 residues. CDR3 amino acids: CASSRDPPSYEQYF. The DNA of the CDR3 is TGTGCCAGCAGCAGGGACCCCCCGTCCTACGAGCAGTACTTC.

This clone appeared a few times. The chain recombines TRBV7-9 with TRBJ2-1; D not certain. CDR1 SEHNR and CDR2 FQNEAQ come from the germline V gene (reference sequence). V was shortened by 1 base and J by 8 bases, with 9 bases between the two germline ends. This CDR3 is built from 13 residues. The CDR3 sequence is CASSLGGGDEQFF. Written as DNA, the CDR3 is TGTGCCAGCAGCTTAGGTGGCGGAGATGAGCAGTTCTTC.

This clone has more than one count but fewer than ten. The CDR3: CASSLNRVPYGYTF. The CDR3 nucleotides are TGTGCCAGCAGCTTGAACAGGGTACCCTATGGCTACACCTTC. This chain links TRBV5-4 with TRBJ1-2; tentative D call: TRBD1 (6 bases). Looked up from germline, CDR1 is SGHNT and CDR2 is YYREEE (reference sequence). Trimming stripped 1 base from V and 4 bases from J, with 11 bases between. This CDR3 region has 14 residues.

The sample holds a few counts of this clone. The chain is built from TRBV7-9 and TRBJ1-2; D may be TRBD1 (6 bases). V was clipped by 3 bases and J by 4 bases, with 21 bases between them. This CDR3 has 17 amino acids. Germline V gene lookup returns CDR1 SEHNR and CDR2 FQNEAQ (reference sequence). The CDR3 DNA reads TGTGCCAGCAGCTTGGACCCCGCTTTACAGGGTCTCTATGGCTACACCTTC. Translated, it gives CASSLDPALQGLYGYTF.

This clone came up once. The rearrangement uses TRBV6-5 and TRBJ1-1; unclear D gene. The CDR3 is 14 residues long. Germline assignment: CDR1 MNHEY and CDR2 SVGAGI. Trimming stripped 1 base from V and 2 bases from J, with 8 bases between. The CDR3 nucleotides are TGTGCCAGCAGTTACTTGTCCCGAAACACTGAAGCTTTCTTT. Amino acids: CASSYLSRNTEAFF.